The 13 T cell receptor beta chains given below trace back to one sample, sequenced in a study of T-cell memory formation after mild COVID-19. TCRdb independently ran MiXCR on the 5' RACE reads; one entry per CDR3 protein. The sample records 250,000 to 300,000 distinct CDR3 sequences, more than 15% being singletons. The sequenced material came from PBMCs or a T cell subset sorted from them (not recorded which). The receptor set was obtained from a man between 18 and 29 years old who had mild COVID-19 (a few samples of this study predate the infection). Cell type and time point are not known.

This chain links TRBV9 with TRBJ2-2; D is possibly TRBD2 (6 bases). The length of the CDR3 is 18 residues. CDR1 is SGDLS and CDR2 is YYNGEE in the germline V gene. V was cut by 0 bases and J by 3 bases, with 18 bases left in between. The CDR3 nucleotides are TGTGCCAGCAGCGTAGGAGGTGGGCAGGGAGGCGACACCGGGGAGCTGTTTTTT. Its translation: CASSVGGGQGGDTGELFF.

This chain uses TRBV12-3 or TRBV12-4 with TRBJ2-6, with 8 positions matching TRBD1. The CDR3 loop spans 22 amino acids. J lost 1 base, V lost 4 bases, and 21 bases had no gene match. CDR3 DNA sequence: TGTGCCAGCAGTTCGGGCCCGGGACAGGCTCTATCGGGTGCTTCTGGGGCCAACGTCCTGACTTTC. It specifies CASSSGPGQALSGASGANVLTF.

In its sample, this clonotype was seen many times. CDR3 region: CASSWAGSTEAFF. CDR3 coding DNA: TGCGCCAGCAGCTGGGCCGGGAGTACTGAAGCTTTCTTT. V is TRBV5-1 and J is TRBJ1-1; no firm D call. CDR3 length equals 13 residues. V lost 3 bases and J lost 5, with 11 bases in between. Looked up from germline, CDR1 is SGHRS and CDR2 is YFSETQ.

This chain uses TRBV5-6 with TRBJ2-1, with 12 bases identical to TRBD2. This CDR3 has 16 residues. The V and J ends lost 3 bases and 5 bases, in that order; junction bases with no gene match: 6. Looked up from germline, CDR1 is SGHDT and CDR2 is YYEEEE. The CDR3, as DNA: TGTGCCAGCAGCTCTTGGACTAGCGGGGTCCACAATGAGCAGTTCTTC. Translated: CASSSWTSGVHNEQFF. The full variable domain, with the rest looked up from reference TRBV5-6 and TRBJ2-1, is DAGVTQSPTHLIKTRGQQVTLRCSPKSGHDTVSWYQQALGQGPQFIFQYYEEEERQRGNFPDRFSGHQFPNYSSELNVNALLLGDSALYLCASSSWTSGVHNEQFFGPGTRLTVL.

The rearrangement joins TRBV24-1 to TRBJ2-5; no firm D call. The V gene lost 3 bases and the J gene lost 5 bases, with 12 bases spanning the gap. CDR3 length equals 14 residues. The V gene's germline CDR1 is KGHDR and CDR2 SFDVKD. The CDR3 sequence: CATSDNWEDETQYF. CDR3 nucleotides: TGTGCCACCAGTGATAACTGGGAAGACGAGACCCAGTACTTC.

This chain uses TRBV20-1 with TRBJ2-5; 13 bases fit TRBD2. The germline CDR1 and CDR2 sequences are DFQATT and SNEGSKA (reference sequence). The CDR3 runs to 14 residues. The junction had 3 bases not matched to a gene; V was cut back by 3 bases and J by 5 bases. CDR3 residues: CSARGLAGRETQYF. The CDR3 bases are TGCAGTGCTAGGGGACTAGCGGGGAGGGAGACCCAGTACTTC.

This clonotype was recorded at least ten times. This sequence joins TRBV5-1 and TRBJ2-1; 11 bases are shared with TRBD2. From germline, CDR1 is SGHRS and CDR2 YFSETQ. V shed 4 bases, J shed 5 bases, and the junction held 5 bases outside the gene matches. The CDR3 is made up of 15 amino acids. CDR3 nucleotide sequence: TGCGCCAGCAGCCCGACTAGCGGGGTGAACAATGAGCAGTTCTTC. It codes for CASSPTSGVNNEQFF.

The table lists this clonotype with many counts. V and J are TRBV4-2 and TRBJ2-5; 8 positions agree with TRBD1. The CDR3 runs 15 residues. Germline CDR1 is LGHNA and CDR2 is YNFKEQ. With 0 bases clipped from V and 4 bases from J, the junction kept 4 bases outside the gene matches. This CDR3 is CASSQDPGGSETQYF. The DNA of the CDR3 is TGTGCCAGCAGCCAAGATCCAGGGGGCTCAGAGACCCAGTACTTC.

This clonotype was observed a few times. The rearrangement links TRBV11-2 to TRBJ2-1; 10 bases are shared with TRBD1. The ends lost 5 bases at V and 9 bases at J; junction bases unmatched: 13. The CDR3 is 16 residues long. CDR1 is SGHAT, CDR2 FQNNGV, per germline. Written as DNA, the CDR3 is TGTGCCAGCAGCGGGATGGGGACAGGGGATTTTGGTGAGCAGTTCTTC. It encodes CASSGMGTGDFGEQFF.

V and J are TRBV7-3 and TRBJ2-2; the match to TRBD2 covers 8 bases. With V trimmed by 5 bases and J by 5 bases, 10 bases remained unmatched. Germline V CDR1 and CDR2: SGHTA, FQGTGA. This CDR3 spans 16 amino acids. This CDR3 is CASSPTFPGGTGELFF. Written as DNA, the CDR3 is TGTGCCAGCAGCCCGACCTTCCCGGGAGGGACCGGGGAGCTGTTTTTT.

The table lists this clonotype with many counts. The chain combines TRBV6-5 with TRBJ1-1, with D perhaps matching TRBD1 (6 bases). This CDR3 has 15 residues. Germline values: CDR1 MNHEY, CDR2 SVGAGI. Trimming took off 5 bases at V and 6 bases at J, with 19 bases between the two ends. As DNA, the CDR3 is TGTGCCAGCAGTACTAGCGGGGGCAGCGGGGCTGAAGCTTTCTTT. It specifies CASSTSGGSGAEAFF.

J is TRBJ2-3 and V is TRBV12-3 or TRBV12-4; no reliable D call. V lost 6 bases and J lost 2, with 12 bases in between. This CDR3 is 14 amino acids long. The CDR3 region is CASSPVGHTDTQYF. Written as DNA, the CDR3 is TGTGCCAGCAGCCCCGTTGGGCACACAGATACGCAGTATTTT.

This clonotype was counted a few times. The chain has TRBV4-3 and TRBJ2-5; D not certain. The CDR3 has 15 residues. The germline V and J ends were trimmed by 5 bases and 2 bases, with 15 bases remaining between them. Germline V lookup: CDR1 LGHNA, CDR2 YSLEER. The DNA for the CDR3 is TGCGCCAGCAGCTTTGGAACACGGATACAAGAGACCCAGTACTTC. This codes for CASSFGTRIQETQYF.